These T cell receptor beta chains were read from a single sample in a study of beta chain features in type 1 diabetes. Produced via immunoSEQ multiplex PCR; TCRdb's table is partial and in-frame only. The sample holds around 53,000 clones, under 75% seen once. The sample was stem cell memory CD4+ T cells from blood. The origin of the receptors is a woman aged 25-40 years with type 1 diabetes. The CDR3 runs from the conserved cysteine through the conserved F or W. D genes are given only for firm matches. Size is omitted from some rows. Given values are once, few, many or a class for expanded clones.

>TRBJ2-1|NA|TRBV28|NA
TGTGCCAGCAGTCCGGACTTGGGGAATGAGCAGTTCTTC
CASSPDLGNEQFF
>TRBJ2-7|NA|TRBV30|NA
TGTGCCTGGACTTGGCGGGGACCCTTTGGGAACGAGCAGTACTTC
CAWTWRGPFGNEQYF
>TRBJ2-5|TRBD2|TRBV5-1|NA
TGCGCCAGCAGCCCCGGACTAGCGGGAGGGCCGGAGACCCAGTACTTC
CASSPGLAGGPETQYF
>TRBJ2-1|NA|TRBV5-6|few
TGTGCCGCGGGGACAGCCAATGAGCAGTTCTTC
CAAGTANEQFF
>TRBJ1-2|TRBD1|TRBV19|once
TGTGCCAGTAGTAAACAGGGGTATTTCTATGGCTACACCTTC
CASSKQGYFYGYTF
>TRBJ1-5|TRBD1|TRBV19|NA
TGTGCCAGTAGTATTCGCGTGGGGGACAGAGGTCACAATCAGCCCCAGCATTTT
CASSIRVGDRGHNQPQHF
>TRBJ2-1|NA|TRBV5-1|NA
TGCGCCAGCAGCTTGGTCGGGGACACCTACAATGAGCAGTTCTTC
CASSLVGDTYNEQFF
>TRBJ1-2|NA|TRBV27|NA
TGTGCCAGCAGCGGGACTGCAGCCGGTCCCACCTTC
CASSGTAAGPTF
>TRBJ2-7|NA|TRBV29-1|NA
TGCAGCGTCTCGACAAGTTCCTACGAGCAGTACTTC
CSVSTSSYEQYF
>TRBJ2-1|NA|TRBV5-1|NA
TGCGCCAGCAGCTTTATCCCCAGCTCCTACAATGAGCAGTTCTTC
CASSFIPSSYNEQFF
>TRBJ1-4|TRBD1|TRBV29-1|NA
TGCAGCGTAGCTCCCACAGGGGATCGGTGTGAAAAACTGTTTTTT
CSVAPTGDRCEKLFF
>TRBJ2-2|NA|TRBV5-1|once
TGCGCCAGCAGCTTGGCCCTAAGTAGCACCGGGGAGCTGTTTTTT
CASSLALSSTGELFF
>TRBJ2-2|TRBD2|TRBV4-1|NA
TGCGCCAGCAGCCAAGATCGGGGGGGAGGGCCCGGGGAGCTGTTTTTT
CASSQDRGGGPGELFF
>TRBJ1-2|TRBD1|TRBV2|NA
TGTGCCAGCACCCAAACCCGGGACAGGGTTTATGGCTACACCTTC
CASTQTRDRVYGYTF
>TRBJ1-5|NA|TRBV21-1|NA
TGTGCCAGCAGCAAAAGAGGGGGTGGGCCCAATCAGCCCCAGCATTTT
CASSKRGGGPNQPQHF
>TRBJ2-3|NA|TRBV27|few
TGTGCCAGCAGTTTATGGGGGGAGAGGACAGATACGCAGTATTTT
CASSLWGERTDTQYF
>TRBJ2-7|TRBD1|TRBV5-1|few
TGCGCCAGCAGCTTGGGGACAGGGGGCAACGAGCAGTACTTC
CASSLGTGGNEQYF
>TRBJ2-6|NA|TRBV6-6|NA
TGTGCCAGCAGTTTCGGGAGTCTCTCTGGGGCCAACGTCCTGACTTTC
CASSFGSLSGANVLTF
>TRBJ2-2|NA|TRBV7-7|few
TGTGCTAGCAGCAAACAGGGTCACCGGGAGCTGTTTTTT
CASSKQGHRELFF
>TRBJ2-1|NA|TRBV29-1|once
TGCAGCGCATCCTTGAGGACCTACAATGAGCAGTTCTTC
CSASLRTYNEQFF
>TRBJ2-7|NA|TRBV29-1|NA
TGCAGCGTTGCACCGAGCTCCTACGAGCAGTACTTC
CSVAPSSYEQYF
>TRBJ2-1|TRBD2|TRBV18|NA
TGTGCCAGCTCACCCACGACTAGCGGGATAGGAAATGAGCAGTTCTTC
CASSPTTSGIGNEQFF
>TRBJ2-1|TRBD2|TRBV18|few
TGTGCCAGCTCACTCCTAGCGGGGGCGTACAATGAGCAGTTCTTC
CASSLLAGAYNEQFF
>TRBJ2-7|TRBD2|TRBV2|NA
TGTGCCAGCAGGGGACTAGCAACCTACGAGCAGTACTTC
CASRGLATYEQYF
>TRBJ2-3|TRBD2|TRBV25-1|NA
TGTGCCAGCGGGGGACTAGCGGGAGGGACAGATACGCAGTATTTT
CASGGLAGGTDTQYF
>TRBJ2-4|NA|TRBV7-9|NA
TGTGCCAGCAGCTCCGACAGACTAGCCAAAAACATTCAGTACTTC
CASSSDRLAKNIQYF
>TRBJ2-1|NA|TRBV13|few
TGTGCCAGCAGCTTAGGGGACATTGACAATGAGCAGTTCTTC
CASSLGDIDNEQFF
>TRBJ1-2|TRBD1|TRBV5-1|NA
TGCGCCAGCAGCGGAGAACAGGGGGCGAAAGGCTACACCTTC
CASSGEQGAKGYTF
>TRBJ1-1|NA|TRBV7-2|NA
TGTGCCAGCAGCTCACTAACAGGGAACACTGAAGCTTTCTTT
CASSSLTGNTEAFF
>TRBJ1-5|NA|TRBV6-5|NA
TGTGCCAGACGGACAATTGGGAATCAGCCCCAGCATTTT
CARRTIGNQPQHF
>TRBJ1-5|NA|TRBV29-1|NA
TGCAGCGTTACACAGGGTCCGGGGCAGCCCCAGCATTTT
CSVTQGPGQPQHF
>TRBJ1-2|NA|TRBV6-1|NA
TGTGCCAGCAGTTCAAACTATGGCTACACCTTC
CASSSNYGYTF
>TRBJ2-1|NA|TRBV7-2|NA
TGTGCCAGCAGCTTCGACTTCAAGCAGTTCTTC
CASSFDFKQFF
>TRBJ1-5|TRBD1|TRBV19|NA
TGTGCCAGTAGTTGGGTAGGAACAGGGGGCGTTCAGCCCCAGCATTTT
CASSWVGTGGVQPQHF
>TRBJ2-5|TRBD2|TRBV30|NA
TGTGCCTGGAGCCCGGGACTAGCGGGAGAGACCCAGTACTTC
CAWSPGLAGETQYF
>TRBJ1-2|NA|TRBV5-1|NA
TGCGCCAGCAGCTTCGGGACTGACTATGGCTACACCTTC
CASSFGTDYGYTF
>TRBJ2-1|TRBD2|TRBV28|few
TGTGCCAGCAGCCCCGGGGCGGGAGCAGGCAATGAGCAGTTCTTC
CASSPGAGAGNEQFF
>TRBJ1-3|NA|TRBV6-5|NA
TGTGCCAGCAGTTACTCGGGGGCAGGGGGAAACACCATATATTTT
CASSYSGAGGNTIYF
>TRBJ2-2|TRBD2|TRBV7-9|NA
TGTGCCAGCAGCCTAGCAGCGGGAGGGCCGGACACCGGGGAGCTGTTTTTT
CASSLAAGGPDTGELFF
>TRBJ2-3|NA|TRBV4-1|once
TGCGCCAGCAGCCACATCACAGATACGCAGTATTTT
CASSHITDTQYF
>TRBJ2-7|TRBD1|TRBV18|NA
TGTGCCAGCTCGACAGGGGGATATGGTGAGCAGTACTTC
CASSTGGYGEQYF
>TRBJ2-2|NA|TRBV19|few
TGTGCCAGTAACCCTAGGGGCGGGGAGCTGTTTTTT
CASNPRGGELFF
>TRBJ2-3|NA|TRBV6-5|NA
TGTGCCAGCGGAGGTGGAGCGGGAGATACGCAGTATTTT
CASGGGAGDTQYF
>TRBJ1-5|TRBD1|TRBV15|NA
TGTGCCACCAGCAGAGATAAAACAGGGGGCAATCAGCCCCAGCATTTT
CATSRDKTGGNQPQHF
>TRBJ1-3|NA|TRBV6-6|NA
TGTGCCAGCAGACCCGGGAGCTCTGGAAACACCATATATTTT
CASRPGSSGNTIYF
>TRBJ1-1|NA|TRBV27|NA
TGTGCCAGCAGTTTAGGGGGACATTCGAACACTGAAGCTTTCTTT
CASSLGGHSNTEAFF
>TRBJ2-3|TRBD1|TRBV30|few
TGTGCCTGGAGATACAGGGGGTGGATAATTAGCACAGATACGCAGTATTTT
CAWRYRGWIISTDTQYF
>TRBJ1-4|NA|TRBV29-1|NA
TGCAGCGCCTTGACGGGAGGAAATGAAAAACTGTTTTTT
CSALTGGNEKLFF
>TRBJ2-1|TRBD1|TRBV7-9|NA
TGTGCCAGCAGGTCACTACGGGACAGCCCGAAGGGTGAGCAGTTCTTC
CASRSLRDSPKGEQFF
>TRBJ1-2|NA|TRBV29-1|NA
TGCAGCGTTGCGGGGGGGCTGATGGGTGGCTACACCTTC
CSVAGGLMGGYTF
>TRBJ1-2|NA|TRBV2|NA
TGTGCCAGCAGGGAAGACAGCCTCGGTGGCTACACCTTC
CASREDSLGGYTF